These T cell receptor beta chains were read from a single sample in a study of cytomegalovirus exposure and HLA in healthy donors. Sequencing used immunoSEQ multiplex PCR; TCRdb keeps in-frame clones, though not all of them. The sample shows some 120,000 clones, around 90% of them seen only once. Sequencing was carried out using PBMCs. These receptors came from a woman in her late teens or twenties in good health and CMV-seronegative. Both conserved end residues are part of each CDR3. The D gene is left open where the match is weak. Clone size, where shown, is once, few, many, or a class for clones that have expanded.

18	TRBJ2-1	.	TRBV27	.	CASSFLVALRSSYNEQFF	TGTGCCAGCAGTTTCCTTGTGGCTTTAAGGAGCTCCTACAATGAGCAGTTCTTC
18	TRBJ2-3	.	TRBV7-2	TRBD2	CASSRGLAGVSSADTQYF	TGTGCCAGCAGCCGCGGACTAGCGGGAGTTTCCTCGGCAGATACGCAGTATTTT
16	TRBJ2-7	.	TRBV25-1	.	CASSGLRGQNSYEQYF	TGTGCCAGCAGTGGCCTGAGAGGACAGAACTCCTACGAGCAGTACTTC
14	TRBJ1-1	.	TRBV6-6	.	CASRSDGVNTEAFF	TGTGCCAGCAGATCGGACGGGGTCAACACTGAAGCTTTCTTT
13	TRBJ2-1	.	TRBV4-2	.	CASSQDEGREQFF	TGTGCCAGCAGCCAAGATGAGGGTAGAGAGCAGTTCTTC
14	TRBJ2-3	.	TRBV6-4	TRBD2	CASSSLAGADTQYF	TGTGCCAGCAGTTCACTAGCGGGAGCTGATACGCAGTATTTT
14	TRBJ1-2	.	TRBV29-1	.	CSVVSQGSYSGYTF	TGCAGCGTTGTCTCACAGGGCTCCTATAGTGGCTACACCTTC
15	TRBJ2-7	few	TRBV30	TRBD1	CAWSPKGTDSSEQYF	TGTGCCTGGAGTCCGAAAGGGACAGATTCGTCCGAGCAGTACTTC
14	TRBJ1-2	.	TRBV6-1	.	CASSVGQPTYGYTF	TGTGCCAGCAGTGTCGGACAGCCGACCTATGGCTACACCTTC
14	TRBJ2-7	.	TRBV15	.	CATSRDRGSYEQYF	TGTGCCACCAGCAGAGACCGGGGCTCCTACGAGCAGTACTTC
15	TRBJ2-5	.	TRBV7-2	.	CASSLGGDLRGTQYF	TGTGCCAGCAGCTTAGGGGGGGACCTAAGAGGGACCCAGTACTTC
17	TRBJ2-3	.	TRBV27	TRBD2	CASSLWGLAGLSDTQYF	TGTGCCAGCAGTTTATGGGGACTAGCGGGTCTGTCAGATACGCAGTATTTT
15	TRBJ2-1	once	TRBV9	TRBD2	CASSASGVSYNEQFF	TGTGCCAGCAGCGCCAGCGGGGTCTCCTACAATGAGCAGTTCTTC
11	TRBJ2-1	.	TRBV29-1	.	CSVDGYNEQFF	TGCAGCGTTGACGGGTACAATGAGCAGTTCTTC
11	TRBJ1-4	.	TRBV6-1	.	CASSAGGKLFF	TGTGCCAGCAGCGCAGGAGGGAAACTGTTTTTT
17	TRBJ1-1	.	TRBV7-8	TRBD1	CASSARQGLDGNTEAFF	TGTGCCAGCAGCGCCCGACAGGGCCTGGATGGGAACACTGAAGCTTTCTTT
15	TRBJ1-4	.	TRBV7-8	.	CASISRTGTNEKLFF	TGTGCCAGCATATCCCGAACGGGGACTAATGAAAAACTGTTTTTT
15	TRBJ1-6	.	TRBV5-1	TRBD1	CASSLAGRGRSPLHF	TGCGCCAGCAGCTTGGCCGGCAGGGGGCGGTCACCCCTCCACTTT
16	TRBJ2-1	.	TRBV2	TRBD2	CASSEVASGGPNEQFF	TGTGCCAGCAGTGAAGTGGCGAGCGGGGGGCCTAATGAGCAGTTCTTC
13	TRBJ1-1	.	TRBV6-6	.	CASSYDSGTEAFF	TGTGCCAGCAGTTACGATTCCGGGACTGAAGCTTTCTTT
18	TRBJ2-3	.	TRBV18	TRBD2	CASSPQRLAGGALDTQYF	TGTGCCAGCTCACCACAGAGACTAGCGGGAGGGGCGCTGGATACGCAGTATTTT
16	TRBJ2-1	.	TRBV27	.	CASRGGIVEYYNEQFF	TGTGCCAGCAGGGGCGGGATAGTAGAGTACTACAATGAGCAGTTCTTC
14	TRBJ2-7	.	TRBV6-5	TRBD2	CASSYSAGGYEQYF	TGTGCCAGCAGTTACTCGGCGGGAGGGTACGAGCAGTACTTC
13	TRBJ2-3	.	TRBV4-2	.	CATRGRSTDTQYF	TGTGCCACCCGAGGGCGGAGCACAGATACGCAGTATTTT
15	TRBJ2-3	.	TRBV19	TRBD1	CASSIRQGLTDTQYF	TGTGCCAGTAGTATCCGACAGGGTTTGACAGATACGCAGTATTTT
15	TRBJ1-5	.	TRBV19	TRBD1	CASSADRASNQPQHF	TGTGCCAGTAGTGCCGACAGGGCTAGCAATCAGCCCCAGCATTTT
16	TRBJ2-1	.	TRBV7-9	.	CASSSRGGRDYNEQFF	TGTGCCAGCAGCTCACGTGGGGGGAGAGACTACAATGAGCAGTTCTTC
14	TRBJ2-2	.	TRBV18	.	CASSPTVGPGELFF	TGTGCCAGCTCACCAACGGTGGGCCCCGGGGAGCTGTTTTTT
15	TRBJ1-2	.	TRBV9	.	CASSVVGLPIDGYTF	TGTGCCAGCAGCGTAGTAGGACTGCCTATCGATGGCTACACCTTC
13	TRBJ2-5	.	TRBV11-3	.	CASSFGGLETQYF	TGTGCCAGCAGCTTTGGCGGTCTGGAGACCCAGTACTTC
13	TRBJ1-4	.	TRBV30	.	CAWSRQDGGKLFF	TGTGCCTGGTCCAGACAGGATGGAGGAAAACTGTTTTTT
20	TRBJ2-2	.	TRBV27	TRBD1	CASSLSPQLTHRGRTGELFF	TGTGCCAGCAGTTTATCCCCGCAACTTACCCACAGGGGTAGGACCGGGGAGCTGTTTTTT